These 24 T cell receptor beta chains originate from one sample sequenced in a study of blood T cells in healthy people across ages. With a J-beta primer mix and a sample-barcoded 5' primer, a second PCR ran roughly 6 to 11 cycles. TCRdb re-called the 5' RACE reads through MiXCR, storing one row per CDR3 protein. The repertoire holds under 850,000 distinct CDR3 sequences, with about 36% as singletons. The sequencing input was blood. These receptors were taken from a man between 18 and 29 years old in good health.

Only one count was recorded for this clonotype. The chain carries TRBV11-2 and TRBJ2-1; 9 nucleotides line up with TRBD2. TRBJ2-7 matches the DNA end more closely, so the J call is doubtful. The CDR3 extends over 18 amino acids. The germline V gene encodes CDR1 SGHAT and CDR2 FQNNGV. CDR3 nucleotide sequence: TGTGCCAGCAGCCTCGGGACTAGCCTTCCGAGCTCCTACAATGAGCAGTACTTC. Translation gives CASSLGTSLPSSYNEQYF.

The chain joins TRBV15 to TRBJ1-1, with D possibly matching TRBD1 (5 bases). Trimming pared 4 bases from V and 1 base from J, leaving 13 bases between. Per germline, CDR1 LNHNV and CDR2 YYDKDF (reference sequence). This CDR3 comprises 15 residues. In DNA, the CDR3 is TGTGCCACCAGCATAGTGCGCGGGGGGAACACTGAAGCTTTCTTT. This gives the protein CATSIVRGGNTEAFF.

This clonotype has a handful of counts. The V call is TRBV20-1, the J call TRBJ1-4, with a possible D match to TRBD1 (6 bases). Trimming stripped 1 base from V and 7 bases from J, with 13 bases between. The CDR3 has 14 residues. Germline CDR1 is DFQATT and CDR2 is SNEGSKA (reference sequence). The CDR3 is CSARVGGSGEKLFF. The CDR3 bases are TGCAGTGCTAGAGTAGGGGGATCGGGTGAAAAACTGTTTTTT.

This clonotype was seen a handful of times. This sequence joins TRBV6-6 and TRBJ2-1; D is unclear. The CDR3 sequence is 15 residues long. The V gene lost 3 bases and the J gene lost 1 base, with 10 bases spanning the gap. The germline V gene encodes CDR1 MNHNY and CDR2 SVGAGI (reference sequence). CDR3 DNA sequence: TGTGCCAGCAGTTATCCGTCCGTGTCCTACAATGAGCAGTTCTTC. Amino acid sequence: CASSYPSVSYNEQFF.

The chain is built from TRBV20-1 and TRBJ1-1; the D gene is possibly TRBD1 (5 bases). The ends were cut back, 1 base at V and 1 base at J, with 16 bases in the middle. The CDR3 consists of 16 residues. Germline CDR1 reads DFQATT; CDR2 reads SNEGSKA (reference sequence). CDR3 loop: CSARALTSTGNTEAFF. The CDR3 nucleotides read TGCAGTGCTAGAGCCCTAACCTCTACAGGGAACACTGAAGCTTTCTTT.

The rearrangement links TRBV27 to TRBJ2-4, with D tentatively TRBD1 or TRBD2 (5 bases each). This CDR3 spans 12 amino acids. Trimming removed 2 bases from V and 8 bases from J, with 7 bases in between. In germline, CDR1 is MNHEY, CDR2 SMNVEV (reference sequence). CDR3 sequence (DNA): TGTGCCAGCAGTTTAGGGGGAGACATTCAGTACTTC. Protein sequence: CASSLGGDIQYF.

V gene TRBV9 combines with J gene TRBJ2-3; D is tentatively TRBD1 or TRBD2 (5 bases each). Trimming took off 0 bases at V and 2 bases at J, with 10 bases between the two ends. This CDR3 contains 15 residues. Germline-derived CDR1 and CDR2 are SGDLS and YYNGEE. CDR3 region: CASSVGETATDTQYF. The CDR3 bases are TGTGCCAGCAGCGTAGGGGAGACAGCCACAGATACGCAGTATTTT. Complete variable domain (other parts from reference TRBV9 and TRBJ2-3): DSGVTQTPKHLITATGQRVTLRCSPRSGDLSVYWYQQSLDQGLQFLIQYYNGEERAKGNILERFSAQQFPDLHSELNLSSLELGDSALYFCASSVGETATDTQYFGPGTRLTVL.

This chain connects TRBV9 to TRBJ1-1; D not resolved. Germline V gene data show CDR1 as SGDLS and CDR2 as YYNGEE. The length of the CDR3 is 13 residues. The ends were cut back, 0 bases at V and 8 bases at J, with 11 bases in the middle. The CDR3 region has the DNA TGTGCCAGCAGCGTAGTCCCGGCGAAAGAAGCTTTCTTT. It translates to CASSVVPAKEAFF.

V gene TRBV20-1 combines with J gene TRBJ1-1; the match to TRBD1 covers 10 bases. There are 18 residues in the CDR3. The trim removed 3 bases at V and 4 bases at J, leaving 17 bases unmatched. Germline values: CDR1 DFQATT, CDR2 SNEGSKA (reference sequence). The CDR3 spells CSASGGTGERDWGTEAFF. CDR3 DNA sequence: TGCAGTGCTAGCGGGGGGACAGGGGAAAGAGACTGGGGCACTGAAGCTTTCTTT.

A few counts support this clonotype. J is TRBJ1-4 and V is TRBV5-1; a weak D match, TRBD1 (6 bases). Trimming took off 3 bases at V and 4 bases at J, with 13 bases between the two ends. Germline CDR1 and CDR2: SGHRS and YFSETQ. There are 15 residues in the CDR3. CDR3 in DNA: TGCGCCAGCAGCTCAGGGGCCTCCGGTAATGAAAAACTGTTTTTT. This codes for CASSSGASGNEKLFF.

The chain is built from TRBV6-6 and TRBJ2-5; 8 bases are a match to TRBD2. The CDR3 runs 14 residues. CDR1 and CDR2 (germline): MNHNY, SVGAGI (reference sequence). Trimming cost V 4 bases and J 4 bases; bases outside gene matches: 5. The CDR3, as DNA: TGTGCCAGCAGTTTCGTAGCGGGACGAGAGACCCAGTACTTC. Translated, it gives CASSFVAGRETQYF.

The gene calls are TRBV10-3 and TRBJ2-3; tentative D call: TRBD1 (6 bases). With 6 bases removed from V and 5 bases from J, the gap between germline ends came to 18 bases. The CDR3 has 15 residues. Per germline, CDR1 ENHRY and CDR2 SYGVKD. The CDR3 spells CAIRQDSIYGDTQYF. The CDR3 nucleotides read TGTGCCATCAGGCAGGACAGCATATACGGAGATACGCAGTATTTT.

This clonotype was found many times. The chain is built from TRBV20-1 and TRBJ2-3, with 7 bases fitting TRBD1. The CDR3 has 12 residues. Germline V gene sequence: CDR1 DFQATT, CDR2 SNEGSKA (reference sequence). J was trimmed by 3 bases and V by 6 bases; bases with no gene match: 3. This chain's CDR3 is CSASTGTDTQYF. The CDR3, as DNA: TGCAGTGCCTCGACAGGGACAGATACGCAGTATTTT.

This clonotype was seen repeatedly, ten times or more. The genes are TRBV9 and TRBJ2-3, with D possibly matching TRBD2 (6 bases). The CDR3 contains 15 residues. V shed 2 bases and J shed 2 bases, with 12 bases lying between them. The V gene's germline CDR1 is SGDLS and CDR2 YYNGEE. The CDR3 region has the DNA TGTGCCAGCAGCGTGGGAACTAGCACCACAGATACGCAGTATTTT. It encodes CASSVGTSTTDTQYF.

The V and J genes are TRBV20-1 and TRBJ1-2; unclear D gene. The CDR3 is 16 amino acids. In germline, CDR1 is DFQATT, CDR2 SNEGSKA (reference sequence). Trimming took 2 bases from V and 0 from J, leaving 16 bases between them. The CDR3 reads CSARPLRQSTNYGYTF. For the CDR3, the DNA is TGCAGTGCTAGACCTTTAAGGCAGAGCACTAACTATGGCTACACCTTC.

Note on this clonotype: A single base separates this from a much larger clone, so it may be a read error. The rearrangement joins TRBV29-1 to TRBJ1-1; D is possibly TRBD1 (6 bases). The CDR3 sequence is 14 residues long. CDR1 and CDR2 (germline): SQVTM, ANQGSEA. With 7 bases removed from V and 3 bases from J, the gap between germline ends came to 18 bases. CDR3 sequence reads: CSAGQRKGYTEAFF. DNA of the CDR3: TGCAGCGCCGGACAGCGTAAGGGGTACACTGAAGCTTTCTTT.

This chain connects TRBV19 to TRBJ1-5, with D unresolved. Per germline, CDR1 LNHDA and CDR2 SQIVND (reference sequence). CDR3 length: 13 amino acids. The germline V and J ends were trimmed by 6 bases and 2 bases, with 8 bases remaining between them. The CDR3 nucleotides read TGTGCCAGTAGCCATGTGGGCAATCAGCCCCAGCATTTT. It encodes CASSHVGNQPQHF. The full variable domain, with the rest looked up from reference TRBV19 and TRBJ1-5, is DGGITQSPKYLFRKEGQNVTLSCEQNLNHDAMYWYRQDPGQGLRLIYYSQIVNDFQKGDIAEGYSVSREKKESFPLTVTSAQKNPTAFYLCASSHVGNQPQHFGDGTRLSIL.

This clonotype was counted a few times. The V and J genes are TRBV12-3 or TRBV12-4 and TRBJ1-1, with unresolved D. Deletions cut 8 bases from V and 5 bases from J, with 15 bases between. The CDR3 is made up of 13 amino acids. This chain's CDR3 is CASGPPGRTEAFF. Here the CDR3 DNA reads TGTGCCAGCGGGCCCCCAGGAAGGACTGAAGCTTTCTTT.

This chain uses TRBV2 with TRBJ2-2; D not certain. Between the trimmed V and J ends, which lost 1 base and 2 bases, there was a span of 5 bases. CDR3 length: 14 residues. Germline V gene sequence: CDR1 SNHLY, CDR2 FYNNEI. The CDR3 loop reads CASSEGRNTGELFF. The CDR3 DNA reads as TGTGCCAGCAGTGAAGGAAGAAACACCGGGGAGCTGTTTTTT. Supplemented by reference TRBV2 and TRBJ2-2, the full variable domain reads EPEVTQTPSHQVTQMGQEVILRCVPISNHLYFYWYRQILGQKVEFLVSFYNNEISEKSEIFDDQFSVERPDGSNFTLKIRSTKLEDSAMYFCASSEGRNTGELFFGEGSRLTVL.

V and J are TRBV7-9 and TRBJ1-2; D possibly corresponds to TRBD1 (5 bases). This CDR3 spans 16 amino acids. The germline V and J ends were trimmed by 5 bases and 4 bases, with 20 bases remaining between them. CDR1 and CDR2 (germline): SEHNR, FQNEAQ (reference sequence). CDR3 sequence reads: CASSRRGWEIGYGYTF. Written as DNA, the CDR3 is TGTGCCAGCAGCCGGAGGGGTTGGGAAATAGGCTATGGCTACACCTTC. Full variable domain (missing parts from reference TRBV7-9 and TRBJ1-2): DTGVSQNPRHKITKRGQNVTFRCDPISEHNRLYWYRQTLGQGPEFLTYFQNEAQLEKSRLLSDRFSAERPKGSFSTLEIQRTEQGDSAMYLCASSRRGWEIGYGYTFGSGTRLTVV.

This clonotype was counted between two and nine times. The chain links TRBV12-3 or TRBV12-4 to TRBJ2-3; TRBD2 agrees at 11 bases. CDR3 length: 13 amino acids. J gave up 6 bases and V 8 bases, and 4 bases lay outside the gene matches. As DNA, the CDR3 is TGTGCCAGCTCTAGCGGGGGGATTGATACGCAGTATTTT. This gives the protein CASSSGGIDTQYF.

V is TRBV29-1 and J is TRBJ1-2; possibly TRBD1 for D (6 bases). V was cut by 6 bases and J by 4 bases, with 15 bases left in between. Germline CDR1 SQVTM, CDR2 ANQGSEA. CDR3 length equals 13 residues. The CDR3, as DNA: TGCAGCGTACAGGGAGGGGACTCCTATGGCTACACCTTC. This translates into CSVQGGDSYGYTF.

This sequence joins TRBV9 and TRBJ2-3, with 12 nucleotides matching TRBD2. There are 17 residues in the CDR3. V dropped 4 bases and J dropped 6; count of bases not matched to a gene: 12. Germline values: CDR1 SGDLS, CDR2 YYNGEE. The CDR3 sequence: CASSPLGTSGGRDTQYF. The CDR3 region has the DNA TGTGCCAGCAGCCCACTAGGTACTAGCGGGGGGCGGGATACGCAGTATTTT.

The genes are TRBV6-2 or TRBV6-3 and TRBJ2-7; D call uncertain. The CDR3 is 16 residues long. Germline V gene lookup returns CDR1 MNHEY and CDR2 SVGEGT. V was cut by 4 bases and J by 1 base, with 17 bases left in between. CDR3 nucleotides: TGTGCCAGCAGTTTTACCCCCCGGACGGTATCCTACGAGCAGTACTTC. It codes for CASSFTPRTVSYEQYF.